These 16 T cell receptor beta chains were sequenced from one sample in a study of T cells expressing NK-cell markers. TCRdb reworked the 5' RACE reads into one entry per CDR3 protein, no DNA. The sample includes about half a million distinct CDR3 sequences. The sequencing sample was made of blood T cells: a sorted CD56 or NKG2C T cell subset, CD4+ or CD8+ T cells, or bulk PBMC T cells (not recorded which). These receptors all stem from a woman aged 45-60 years in good health.

The V call is TRBV12-3 or TRBV12-4, the J call TRBJ1-5. The CDR3 is 18 amino acids. The CDR3 here is CASSLGPDSGFYNQPQHF.

This chain connects TRBV12-3 or TRBV12-4 to TRBJ1-5. CDR3 length: 16 amino acids. CDR3 sequence reads: CASSFAGQAFNQPQHF.

V usage is TRBV5-1 and J usage is TRBJ2-1; checking the TCRdb D call of TRBD2 is not possible without DNA. The CDR3 runs 15 residues. The germline gives CDR1 SGHRS, CDR2 YFSETQ. CDR3 amino acids: CASSLVLAAYNEQFF.

The chain carries TRBV7-9 and TRBJ2-7; TCRdb reports TRBD1, a call that lacks DNA to check it against. This CDR3 is 16 amino acids long. CDR1 and CDR2 (germline): SEHNR, FQNEAQ (reference sequence). CDR3: CASSVPGTGGTYEQYF.

This sequence joins TRBV6-5 and TRBJ2-3; TCRdb returns TRBD1, unconfirmable since there is no DNA. This CDR3 has 15 amino acids. Germline loops: CDR1 MNHEY, CDR2 SVGAGI. CDR3 loop: CASSGQGRVTDTQYF.

The J gene is TRBJ2-7, the V gene TRBV12-3 or TRBV12-4; the TCRdb call, TRBD2, lacks DNA for checking. The CDR3 runs 11 residues. The CDR3 sequence is CASSLEGTAYF.

V usage is TRBV11-2 and J usage is TRBJ2-2; TCRdb selects TRBD1, and the lack of DNA leaves this call unchecked. The CDR3 has 16 amino acids. The germline V gene encodes CDR1 SGHAT and CDR2 FQNNGV. The CDR3 sequence: CASSLSMGQGSGELFF.

Here the CDR3 reads CASRPSGANVLTF. This chain links TRBV12-3 or TRBV12-4 with TRBJ2-6. The CDR3 runs 13 residues.

The V and J genes are TRBV11-2 and TRBJ2-7; TCRdb's D call of TRBD2 is untestable without DNA. CDR1 and CDR2 from the germline V gene are SGHAT and FQNNGV. The CDR3 runs to 16 residues. The CDR3: CASSSRTSGSSYEQYF.

The rearrangement links TRBV29-1 to TRBJ1-2; TCRdb's assignment of TRBD1 cannot be checked, as there is no DNA. CDR1 and CDR2 from the germline V gene are SQVTM and ANQGSEA. This CDR3 is 11 amino acids long. The CDR3 spells CSSLTGLGYTF.

The gene calls are TRBV24-1 and TRBJ2-5; checking the TCRdb D call of TRBD2 is not possible without DNA. CDR3 length: 16 residues. Per the germline V gene, CDR1 is KGHDR and CDR2 is SFDVKD. The CDR3: CATSDLTLAGVQTQYF.

The rearrangement joins TRBV6-2 or TRBV6-3 to TRBJ2-5; TCRdb reports TRBD2, a call that lacks DNA to check it against. The CDR3 covers 15 residues. Looked up from germline, CDR1 is MNHEY and CDR2 is SVGEGT. The CDR3 loop reads CASSYYRTSLETQYF.

The chain has TRBV12-3 or TRBV12-4 and TRBJ1-1; with no DNA, the TCRdb D assignment of TRBD1 cannot be verified. This CDR3 spans 14 amino acids. The chain's CDR3 is CASSFGQDTSEAFF.

The V gene is TRBV6-2 or TRBV6-3, the J gene TRBJ2-3; TCRdb gives TRBD2 as the D gene, but with no DNA this cannot be confirmed. Germline CDR1 MNHEY, CDR2 SVGEGT. The CDR3 spans 16 residues. CDR3 loop: CASSLRPGTRGDTQYF.

The rearrangement links TRBV7-3 to TRBJ2-5; TCRdb reports TRBD1, a call that lacks DNA to check it against. Germline V CDR1 and CDR2: SGHTA, FQGTGA. The CDR3 runs 13 residues. CDR3 protein: CASSPSGVETQYF.

The rearrangement joins TRBV7-3 to TRBJ2-2. Germline V gene lookup returns CDR1 SGHTA and CDR2 FQGTGA. The CDR3 is 14 amino acids. The CDR3: CASKRIVSTGELFF.